This TCR beta chain comes out of a study of cytomegalovirus exposure and HLA in healthy donors listed by TCRdb under 2017. About the full investigation: An earlier analysis of several hundred of the donors reported 250 to 350 Gb of sequence data and 117 million unique TCR beta sequences obtained from about 170 million T cells. About 300 gigabases of sequencing data and 70 million to 100 million unique TCR sequences made up an early release that covered approximately 700 HLA-typed donors. Of the approximately 400 genotyped donors, about 80% fell in the genetic ancestry cluster associated with self-reported Caucasian donors. Rather than using new phenotypic data, the later analysis identified candidate immune exposures from TCR beta sequences and from how often those sequences occurred across donors. Every discovery cohort repertoire had been produced on one sequencing platform. Genome-wide SNP genotypes for about 55% of the 666 donors were used in a later genetic analysis, which treated that subset as a discovery cohort. Roughly five DR-DQ haplotypes were handled as single units for association and clustering because linkage in the cohort was strong. The study used immunosequencing to profile the T cell repertoires of 666 subjects and linked those repertoires to cytomegalovirus serostatus. The study combined high-throughput TCR immunosequencing, statistical association of individual TCRs with disease status, and machine learning to predict cytomegalovirus infection status. The number of donors typed differed by locus, with about 629-630 for A, B, C, DRB1 and DQB1, more than 500 for DQA1, under 610 for DPA1, and under 490 for DPB1. To study patterns of TCR occurrence, a later analysis re-analyzed previously published TCR beta repertoires from 500 to 850 donors and added high-resolution HLA genotyping. A separate validation cohort of 100 to 150 different subjects was used in addition to the roughly 620-subject first cohort. Across 300 to 500 genotyped donors of the cohort, an average of roughly 250,000 unique TCR beta nucleotide sequences per donor were sequenced, and roughly 17% of those sequences were non-productive. In an earlier analysis of 587 of the donors, high-throughput TCR beta sequencing was used to judge whether each TCR beta V gene segment behaved as functional or pseudogenic. Both class I and class II loci were covered by HLA typing, at four-digit resolution. The study aimed to test whether cataloging public T cell receptors could reveal signatures of past pathogen exposure. Donor age, sex, ethnicity and CMV serostatus were collected together with the repertoire data.

The method was the immunoSEQ multiplex PCR assay. For the multiplex PCR, a mixture combining 60 forward primers for TCR Vbeta segments and 13 reverse primers for TCR Jbeta segments was used. The CDR3 region of rearranged TCR beta genes was amplified from genomic DNA with a multiplex PCR assay. On the Illumina HiSeq System, the amplified TCR beta libraries were sequenced as 87-base-pair reads. The authors processed their data as follows. Across the roughly 600 repertoires, a later analysis counted about 81 million unique TCR beta chains, around 11 million of which were shared by at least two donors. Raw reads were error-corrected and collapsed into unique sequences by a nearest-neighbor algorithm in which closely related sequences were merged to remove PCR and sequencing errors. Alignment of CDR3 sequences to IMGT reference sequences was used to assign V, D and J gene segments. Each retained sequence needed at least a six-nucleotide match to both a V gene segment and a J gene segment. Rearrangements were called productive when the CDR3 lacked stop codons and stayed in frame with V and J; all others were non-productive. Following IMGT convention, CDR3 was defined as the stretch from the second conserved V-encoded cysteine up to the conserved J-encoded phenylalanine. The earlier analysis of about 620 of the donors excluded sequences that lacked an unambiguous match to a single V gene segment. In an earlier analysis of some 590 of the donors, V segments were called functional above 56.7% productive rearrangements and were called segregating when the between-donor standard deviation exceeded 5%. A statistical classification framework was built to diagnose cytomegalovirus status from the catalog of TCR beta chain sequences. V and J gene assignment, in a later analysis, came from comparing TCR nucleotide sequences with IMGT/GENE-DB human TR gene sequences. A later analysis assigned CDR3 sequences and most-parsimonious VDJ recombination scenarios with the TCRdist pipeline. A later analysis defined each TCR beta chain by its CDR3 amino acid sequence plus V-gene family, and excluded reads lacking a unique V-gene family. In a later analysis, approximately 640 highly shared, low-generation-probability nucleotide sequences were removed to address suspected cross-contamination and a sequencing artifact. For each public chain, a later analysis derived a clonal expansion index from normalized ranks of inferred template counts within each repertoire. In a later analysis, generation probabilities were computed with a VDJ recombination model fitted to out-of-frame rearrangements, and the resulting probabilities were checked against IGoR. In a later analysis, hypergeometric tests were used to score TCR-TCR, TCR-HLA and TCR-CMV co-occurrence, with a repertoire-size bias correction applied to TCR pairs. To estimate false discovery rates, a later analysis permuted the HLA or CMV assignments 20 times. In a later analysis, co-occurring TCRs were grouped using DBSCAN, and TCRdist sequence similarity was added for clustering within HLA-allele-positive subsets. Repertoires with fewer than 30,000 or more than 120,000 public chains were left out of co-occurrence clustering, as were about 5 repertoires with anomalous nucleotide sharing. TCRdb took over this immuneACCESS table, retaining in-frame rearrangements with V and J assigned. Such tables are incomplete; in checked studies, under half of the missing clones stem from an unresolved V gene, and the remainder is unexplained. That table is the source of V, J and clone size, and D and trimming were worked out from the DNA. This sample is represented by just under 150,000 clones; over 75% of them were singletons. Roughly 2.8% of the sample belongs to the ten largest clones.

The cohort consisted of hundreds of healthy bone marrow donors. Cohort members were all nominally healthy when sampled, although unrecorded immune exposures were likely present. The donor was CMV seronegative and was included in the group of around 320 seronegative cohort members. A peripheral blood sample was collected from each donor, and TCR beta sequencing was performed on peripheral blood mononuclear cells. Genomic DNA extraction from the blood cell samples was performed with the Qiagen DNeasy Blood Extraction Kit. As concerns this clone: Which antigen it targets is not known. Base qualities are missing; no much larger clone stands one base away.

V is pared back by 5 bases and J by 3 bases, with 14 bases lying between the germline termini. The CDR3 runs 14 residues from the cysteine to the phenylalanine. The only DNA kept is the CDR3, 42 bases in frame from the first base. The germline V gene sets CDR1 to SGHRS and CDR2 to YFSETQ. Overall study outcomes, separate from this receptor: An earlier analysis of approximately 530 of the donors showed that most TCR beta V segments appeared in productive rearrangements either about 87% or about 30% of the time, which broadly matched IMGT annotations. Because counts were too low, approximately 18 rarely observed V segments, including chromosome 9 orphons, were excluded from the earlier analysis of some 540 of the donors. In vitro tests confirmed that a few of the cytomegalovirus-associated TCR beta chains recognize cytomegalovirus antigens. Compared with equally common non-associated chains, HLA-associated TCR beta chains in a later analysis were more clonally expanded and had lower generation probabilities. It was suggested by the authors that the approach could potentially be generalized to other disease states and immunological phenotypes. When HLA alleles, especially DR and DQ, strongly co-occurred, TCR associations were difficult to assign to individual alleles. This cohort had only TCR beta chains sequenced, and the lack of alpha or paired-chain data limited which features could be detected. Presence/absence analyses assumed roughly uniform sequencing depth across donors, an assumption that may not hold. Compared with the roughly 700-donor mean, donors in an Asian-associated ancestry cluster had fewer N-insertions in productive TCRs, according to a later genetic analysis. A later analysis found that most CMV-associated TCR beta chains appeared HLA-restricted, with HLA associations seemingly driven largely by CMV exposure. An association between a missense DCLRE1C variant and V-gene and J-gene trimming of TCR beta chains was found in a later genetic analysis and replicated in an independent cohort. In a later analysis, several top co-occurrence clusters were reported to appear linked to parvovirus B19, influenza, CMV and Epstein-Barr virus. The 87-base-pair reads could not distinguish some IMGT-functional V segments, including TRBV6-2 and TRBV6-3, so those segments were excluded. At a false discovery rate of 0.05, a later analysis linked some 17,000 TCR beta sequences to specific HLA alleles. The sequencing pipeline was judged likely to have produced a cluster of highly shared sequence variants as a technical artifact. In a later analysis, TCR association rates were found to vary across HLA loci, with the most associated TCRs seen for DRB1 alleles and the fewest for HLA-C alleles. Most TCR sequences were observed very rarely across donors, whereas some public TCRs were present in many individuals. CMV serostatus was the only immune exposure information available for the cohort. Because HLA typing was missing for some donors at each locus, association tests included only the typed subset. A further reported finding was that TCR beta sequences accurately predicted the HLA-A and HLA-B alleles for most subjects in the first cohort. The classifier was reported to diagnose cytomegalovirus status with high specificity and sensitivity in both the original and validation cohorts. A total of fewer than 200 TCR beta chains were listed by the study as associated with cytomegalovirus. Linkage disequilibrium might explain the correlated functional status among segregating V segments, but an unknown experimental factor could not be ruled out.

This TCR came from a woman aged 30 to 39 in good health and CMV-seronegative. The sample comprised PBMCs. Recombination linked TRBV5-1 to TRBJ1-1; no D segment can be confidently identified. The DNA is TGCGCCAGCAGTCTGGAGGTCTGGGACACTGAAGCTTTCTTT. This encodes CASSLEVWDTEAFF.